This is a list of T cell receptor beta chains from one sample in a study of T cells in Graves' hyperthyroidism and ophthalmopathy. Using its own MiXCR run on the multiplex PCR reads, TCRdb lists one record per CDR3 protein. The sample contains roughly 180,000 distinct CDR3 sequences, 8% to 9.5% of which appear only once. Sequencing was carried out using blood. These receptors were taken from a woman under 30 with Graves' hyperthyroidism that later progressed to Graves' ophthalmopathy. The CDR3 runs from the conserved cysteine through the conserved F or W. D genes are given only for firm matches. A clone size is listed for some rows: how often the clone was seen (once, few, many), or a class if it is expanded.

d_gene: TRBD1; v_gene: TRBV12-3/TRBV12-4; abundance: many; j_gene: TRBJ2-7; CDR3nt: TGTGCCAGCAGTCCACAGGGGCGGGAGCAGTACTTC; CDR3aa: CASSPQGREQYF
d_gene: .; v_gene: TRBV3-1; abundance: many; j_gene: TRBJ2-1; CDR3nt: TGTGCCAGCAGCCAAGAAGGATTTACACTGAGCTCCTACAATGAGCAGTTCTTC; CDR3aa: CASSQEGFTLSSYNEQFF
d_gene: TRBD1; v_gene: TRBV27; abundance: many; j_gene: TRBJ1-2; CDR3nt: TGTGCCAGCAGACCGACAGGGACTAACTATGGCTACACCTTC; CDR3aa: CASRPTGTNYGYTF
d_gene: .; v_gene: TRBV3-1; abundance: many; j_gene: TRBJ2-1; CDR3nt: TGTGCCAGCAGCCAAGATCTAGCGAGCTACAATGAGCAGTTCTTC; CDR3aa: CASSQDLASYNEQFF
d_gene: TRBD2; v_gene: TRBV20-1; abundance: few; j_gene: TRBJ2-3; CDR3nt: TGCAGTGTGCCCCTGAGGGCCATAGCGGGAGGCCCAGATACGCAGTATTTT; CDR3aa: CSVPLRAIAGGPDTQYF
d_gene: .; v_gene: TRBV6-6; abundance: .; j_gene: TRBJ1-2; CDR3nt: TGTGCCAGCAGTTACTCTAGTAGGCAGGGCTATGGCTACACCTTC; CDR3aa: CASSYSSRQGYGYTF
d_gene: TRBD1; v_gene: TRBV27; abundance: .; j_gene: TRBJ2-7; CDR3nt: TGTGCCAGCAGTCGGGGACAGCCGCCATACGAGCAGTACTTC; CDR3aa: CASSRGQPPYEQYF
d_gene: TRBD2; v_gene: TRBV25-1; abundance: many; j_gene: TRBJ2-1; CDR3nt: TGTGCCAGCAGTGAATTCAACGGGGAGGGCCGCAACTCCTACAATGAGCAGTTCTTC; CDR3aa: CASSEFNGEGRNSYNEQFF
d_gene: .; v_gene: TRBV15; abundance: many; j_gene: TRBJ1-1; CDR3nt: TGTGCCACCAGCAGAGATGGGTTAACTGAAGCTTTCTTT; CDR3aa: CATSRDGLTEAFF
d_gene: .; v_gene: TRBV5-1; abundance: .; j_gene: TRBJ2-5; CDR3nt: TGCGCCAGCAATACCGACCTCCAAGAGACCCAGTACTTC; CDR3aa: CASNTDLQETQYF
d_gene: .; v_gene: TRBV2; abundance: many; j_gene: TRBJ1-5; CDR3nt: TGTGCCAGCATGGGGGGCCAGGGTCAGCCCCAGCATTTT; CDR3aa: CASMGGQGQPQHF
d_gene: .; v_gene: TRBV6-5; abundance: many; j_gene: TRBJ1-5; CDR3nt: TGTGCCAGCAGTTACCAGGGGCGGCAGCCCCAGCATTTT; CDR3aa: CASSYQGRQPQHF
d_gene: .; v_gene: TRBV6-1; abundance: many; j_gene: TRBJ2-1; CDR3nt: TGTGCCAGCACCCACTGGGGGGATTACTACAATGAGCAGTTCTTC; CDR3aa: CASTHWGDYYNEQFF
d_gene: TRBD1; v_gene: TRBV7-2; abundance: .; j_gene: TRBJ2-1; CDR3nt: TGTGCCAGCAGCGGCGGGACAGGGAGACATGAGCAGTTCTTC; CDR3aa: CASSGGTGRHEQFF
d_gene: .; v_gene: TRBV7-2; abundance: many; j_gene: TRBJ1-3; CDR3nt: TGTGCCAGCAGCTTAGAGTTCTTCTCTGGAAACACCATATATTTT; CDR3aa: CASSLEFFSGNTIYF
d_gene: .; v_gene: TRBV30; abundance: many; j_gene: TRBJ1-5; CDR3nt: TGTGCCTGGGCCACGCGATGGGGTCAGCCCCAGCATTTT; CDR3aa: CAWATRWGQPQHF
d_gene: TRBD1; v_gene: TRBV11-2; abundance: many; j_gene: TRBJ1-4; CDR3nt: TGTGCCAGCAGCCCGGAACAGGGGCTGCAACTGTTTTTT; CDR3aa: CASSPEQGLQLFF
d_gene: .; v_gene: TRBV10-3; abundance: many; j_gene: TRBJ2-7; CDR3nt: TGTGCCATCAGTCCGGACCCAACCTACGAGCAGTACTTC; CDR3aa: CAISPDPTYEQYF
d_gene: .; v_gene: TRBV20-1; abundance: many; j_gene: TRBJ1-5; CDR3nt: TGCAGTGCTAGGGCTCGGGCAGTAAGTAGCAATCAGCCCCAGCATTTT; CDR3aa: CSARARAVSSNQPQHF
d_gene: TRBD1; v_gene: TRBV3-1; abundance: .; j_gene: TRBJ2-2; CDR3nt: TGTGCCAGCAGCCTCACAGGGGGGTACACCGGGGAGCTGTTTTTT; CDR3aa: CASSLTGGYTGELFF
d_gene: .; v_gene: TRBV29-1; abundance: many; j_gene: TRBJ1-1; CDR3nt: TGCAGCGTCGGGGTGGCGAACACTGAAGCTTTCTTT; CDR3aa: CSVGVANTEAFF
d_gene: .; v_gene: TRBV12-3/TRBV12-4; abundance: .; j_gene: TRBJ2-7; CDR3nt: TGTGCCAGCAGCCGTGCCGGACAGCCCTACGAGCAGTACTTC; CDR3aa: CASSRAGQPYEQYF
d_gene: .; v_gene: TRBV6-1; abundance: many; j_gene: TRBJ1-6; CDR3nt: TGTGCCAGCAGTTACACTCCGGGTCCGGATAATTCACCCCTCCACTTT; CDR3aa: CASSYTPGPDNSPLHF
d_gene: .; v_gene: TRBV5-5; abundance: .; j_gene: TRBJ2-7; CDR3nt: TGTGCCAGCAGCTTGGCTGGAGCACTAACCTACGAGCAGTACTTC; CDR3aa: CASSLAGALTYEQYF
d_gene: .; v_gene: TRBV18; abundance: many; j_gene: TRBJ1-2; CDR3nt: TGTGCCAGCTCACCCCGCGGGGCGGACTATGGCTACACCTTC; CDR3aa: CASSPRGADYGYTF
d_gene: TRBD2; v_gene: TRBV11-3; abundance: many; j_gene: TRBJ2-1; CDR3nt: TGTGCCAGCAGCCCGGGTCGGACTAGCGGGGGGCCGAACAATGAGCAGTTCTTC; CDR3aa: CASSPGRTSGGPNNEQFF
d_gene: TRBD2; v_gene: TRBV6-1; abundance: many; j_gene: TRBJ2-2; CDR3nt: TGTGCCAGCAGACCGCTAGCGGGAGGGAACACCGGGGAGCTGTTTTTT; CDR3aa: CASRPLAGGNTGELFF
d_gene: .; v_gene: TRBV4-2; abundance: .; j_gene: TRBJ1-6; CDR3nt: TGTGCCAGCAGCCAAGATCGGAGAAACAATTCACCCCTCCACTTT; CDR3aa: CASSQDRRNNSPLHF
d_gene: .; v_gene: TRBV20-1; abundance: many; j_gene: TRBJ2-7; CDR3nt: TGCAGTGCTAGAGATCAGGAGCGGAACTACGAGCAGTACTTC; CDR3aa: CSARDQERNYEQYF
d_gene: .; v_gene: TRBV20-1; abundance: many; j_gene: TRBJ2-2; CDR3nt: TGCAGTGCTAGACCGGGACTCAGGGTTAGGAACACCGGGGAGCTGTTTTTT; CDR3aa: CSARPGLRVRNTGELFF
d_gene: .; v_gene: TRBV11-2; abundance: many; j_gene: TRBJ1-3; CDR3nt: TGTGCCAGCAGCCGACTCCAGATTAATGGAAACACCATATATTTT; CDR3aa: CASSRLQINGNTIYF
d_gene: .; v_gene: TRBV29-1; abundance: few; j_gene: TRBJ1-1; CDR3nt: TGCAGCGTTGTGAGGGGGACGGGTAAGTCTGAAGCTTTCTTT; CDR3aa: CSVVRGTGKSEAFF
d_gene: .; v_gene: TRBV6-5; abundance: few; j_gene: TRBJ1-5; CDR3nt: TGTGCCAGCAGTTTCGGGGGTCGTTCTCGGCCCCAGCATTTT; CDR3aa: CASSFGGRSRPQHF
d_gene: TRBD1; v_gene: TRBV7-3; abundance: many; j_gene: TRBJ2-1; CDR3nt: TGTGCCAGCAGCCTTGGACAGGAGACCTACAATGAGCAGTTCTTC; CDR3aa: CASSLGQETYNEQFF
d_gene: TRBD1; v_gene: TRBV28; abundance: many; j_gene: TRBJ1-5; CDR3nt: TGTGCCAGCAGCCCCCGGGACAGGAGTTTCCAGCCCCAGCATTTT; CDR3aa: CASSPRDRSFQPQHF
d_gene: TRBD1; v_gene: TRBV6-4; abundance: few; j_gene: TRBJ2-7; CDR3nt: TGTGCCAGCAGTAAGGAGACAGGGTACGAGCAGTACTTC; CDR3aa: CASSKETGYEQYF
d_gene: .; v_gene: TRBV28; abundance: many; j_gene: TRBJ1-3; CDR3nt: TGTGCCACCAACCCTGGCGGGAGGGGAAACACCATATATTTT; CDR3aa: CATNPGGRGNTIYF
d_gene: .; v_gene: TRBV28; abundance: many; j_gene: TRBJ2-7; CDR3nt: TGTGCCAGCAGTTCTCTAGAACATCTAGGATACGAGCAGTACTTC; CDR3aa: CASSSLEHLGYEQYF
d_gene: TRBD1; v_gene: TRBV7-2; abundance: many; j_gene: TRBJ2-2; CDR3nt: TGTGCCAGCAGTTCCTCAGGGGGCGGAATGGCCGGGGAGCTGTTTTTT; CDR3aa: CASSSSGGGMAGELFF
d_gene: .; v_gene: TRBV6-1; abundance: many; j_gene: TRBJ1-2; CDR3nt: TGTGCCAGCAGAAGTCCAGCCTATGGCTACACCTTC; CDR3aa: CASRSPAYGYTF
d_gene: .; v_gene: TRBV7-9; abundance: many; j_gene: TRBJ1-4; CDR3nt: TGTGCCAGCAGCTTCTTCGGGGGCCGGGAGGAAAAACTGTTTTTT; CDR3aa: CASSFFGGREEKLFF
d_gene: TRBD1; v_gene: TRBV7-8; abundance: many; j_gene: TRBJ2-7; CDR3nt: TGTGCCAGCAGACAACCCGGGACAGGGGTGAGCGAGCAGTACTTC; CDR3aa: CASRQPGTGVSEQYF
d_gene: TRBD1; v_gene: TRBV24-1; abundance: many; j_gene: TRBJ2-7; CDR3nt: TGTGCCACCAGTGACGGACAGGGGAAAAGAGAGCAGTACTTC; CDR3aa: CATSDGQGKREQYF
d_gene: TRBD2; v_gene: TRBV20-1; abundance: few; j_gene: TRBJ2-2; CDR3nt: TGCAGTGCTAGGGACCTTAGCGGGAGGGCCGGGACCGGGGAGCTGTTTTTT; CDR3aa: CSARDLSGRAGTGELFF
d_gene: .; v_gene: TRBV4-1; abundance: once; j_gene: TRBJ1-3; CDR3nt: TGCGCCAGCAGCCAAGATTGGGAGGTTCTCTCTGGAAACACCATATATTTT; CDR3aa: CASSQDWEVLSGNTIYF
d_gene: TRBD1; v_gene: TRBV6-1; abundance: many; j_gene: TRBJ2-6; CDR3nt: TGTGCCAGCAGTTTACAGGGGGCCTGGCTGTCTGGGGCCAACGTCCTGACTTTC; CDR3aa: CASSLQGAWLSGANVLTF
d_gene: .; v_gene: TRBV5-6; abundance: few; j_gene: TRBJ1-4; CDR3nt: TGTGCCAGCAGCCTCCTCGTCGACAGGCTTAATGAAAAACTGTTTTTT; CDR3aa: CASSLLVDRLNEKLFF
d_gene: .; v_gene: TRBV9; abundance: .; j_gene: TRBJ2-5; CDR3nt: TGTGCCAGCAGAATTCTGGGGATCGAGTACCAAGAGACCCAGTACTTC; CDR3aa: CASRILGIEYQETQYF
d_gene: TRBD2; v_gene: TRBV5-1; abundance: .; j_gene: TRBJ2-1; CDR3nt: TGCGCCAGCAGCTTGATAAGCGGGAGGATATTCAATGAGCAGTTCTTC; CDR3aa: CASSLISGRIFNEQFF
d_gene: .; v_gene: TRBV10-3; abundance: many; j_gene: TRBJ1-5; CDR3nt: TGTGCCATCAGTGTTGGCGGGGGCGATCAGCCCCAGCATTTT; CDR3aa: CAISVGGGDQPQHF
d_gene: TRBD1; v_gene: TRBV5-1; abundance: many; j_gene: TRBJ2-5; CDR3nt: TGCGCCAGCAGCTTCTCGGGACAGGGGGCTGGGACCCAGTACTTC; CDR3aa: CASSFSGQGAGTQYF